The clone carrying this TCR beta chain was counted many times. The sample comes from a study of T cell repertoires in cytomegalovirus infection. Study context: TCR beta signatures that were public indicated CMV infection and matching HLA type.

TCRdb reprocessed the reads via MiXCR and lists one record per CDR3 protein. Counted here are under 300,000 distinct CDR3 sequences, over 15% occurring once; the ten biggest clones make up 40% to 55%. Trimming at V came to 1 base and at J to 5 bases, leaving 6 bases not matched to a gene. In germline, CDR1 is SGHTA, CDR2 FQGTGA. This CDR3 region has 15 residues. The sequencing input was CD8+ T cells from PBMCs. This chain joins TRBV7-3 and TRBJ2-5; 8 bases agree with TRBD2. The source of this sequence is a human donor in good health (CMV status not recorded). Some clones in this sample may be carry-over from other donors' samples. The CDR3 reads CASSLIGGARETQYF. CDR3 in DNA: TGTGCCAGCAGCTTAATCGGGGGGGCCCGTGAGACCCAGTACTTC.